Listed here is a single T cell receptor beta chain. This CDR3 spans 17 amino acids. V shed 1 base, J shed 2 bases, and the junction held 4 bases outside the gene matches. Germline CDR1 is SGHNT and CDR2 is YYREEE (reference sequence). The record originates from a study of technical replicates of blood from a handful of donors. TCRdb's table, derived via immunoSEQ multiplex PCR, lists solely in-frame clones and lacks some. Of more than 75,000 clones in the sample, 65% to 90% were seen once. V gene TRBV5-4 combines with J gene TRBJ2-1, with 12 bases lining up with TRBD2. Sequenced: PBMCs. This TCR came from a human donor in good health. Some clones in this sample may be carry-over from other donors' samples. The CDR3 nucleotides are TGTGCCAGCAGCTTGCCTAGCGGGAGGGCCCCCTACAATGAGCAGTTCTTC. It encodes CASSLPSGRAPYNEQFF.